The 8 T cell receptor beta chains below were found in one sample sequenced in a study of blood T cell repertoires in COVID-19 (dated by TCRdb to the early 2020s). Libraries were built with the immunoSEQ multiplex PCR assay. In its TCRdb copy, this immuneACCESS table keeps in-frame sequences only and misses some clones. Where compared with another copy, unresolved V genes explain less than half of these, and the others have no known cause. The sample table contains approximately 160,000 clones; only one count was recorded for around 80% of them. The leading ten clones occupy approximately 11% of the sample. The sample taken for sequencing was peripheral blood. The receptors were sampled from a man in his sixties with active or convalescent COVID-19.

V is TRBV6-5 and J is TRBJ1-6, with unresolved D. Germline CDR1 is MNHEY and CDR2 is SVGAGI. This CDR3 comprises 15 residues. With 0 bases removed from V and 4 bases from J, the gap between germline ends came to 7 bases. DNA for the CDR3: TGTGCCAGCAGTTACTCGGCGGGATATAATTCACCCCTCCACTTT. Its translation: CASSYSAGYNSPLHF.

The chain is built from TRBV6-5 and TRBJ2-7; D gene unclear. The CDR3 has 11 residues. Between the trimmed V and J ends, which lost 10 bases and 1 base, there was a span of 8 bases. The germline V gene has CDR1 MNHEY and CDR2 SVGAGI. In nucleotides, the CDR3 is TGTGCCACCACTTCATCCTACGAGCAGTACTTC. Amino acids: CATTSSYEQYF.

The V call is TRBV4-1, the J call TRBJ2-7; the D gene is possibly TRBD1 (5 bases). This CDR3 region has 14 residues. Trimming shortened V by 8 bases and J by 4 bases, and 18 bases separated the two germline ends. Germline V gene sequence: CDR1 MGHRA, CDR2 YSYEKL. The CDR3, as DNA: TGCGCCAGCGGGCAAGACAGCGCCTTTTACGAGCAGTACTTC. It translates to CASGQDSAFYEQYF.

The chain recombines TRBV9 with TRBJ2-5; TRBD2 matches 11 bases. After removal of 0 bases from V and 7 bases from J, the junction contained 11 bases not matched to a gene. This CDR3 is 17 amino acids long. Per the germline V gene, CDR1 is SGDLS and CDR2 is YYNGEE. The DNA for the CDR3 is TGTGCCAGCAGCGTAGAAGGTCTAGCGGGGGGCCTTGGGACCCAGTACTTC. It translates to CASSVEGLAGGLGTQYF.

Concerning this clone: This sample also contains other DNA sequences that code for the same CDR3. The genes are TRBV2 and TRBJ1-2; possible D gene TRBD1, 6 bases. V gave up 4 bases and J gave up 8 bases, with 8 bases separating them. Per germline, CDR1 SNHLY and CDR2 FYNNEI. The CDR3 length is 11 residues. The CDR3 nucleotides are TGTGCCAGCAGTGCAGGGGTGGGCTACACCTTC. It yields the protein CASSAGVGYTF.

The rearrangement joins TRBV5-1 to TRBJ2-7; TRBD2 aligns across 14 bases. Trimming at V came to 3 bases and at J to 7 bases, leaving 3 bases not matched to a gene. The CDR3 sequence is 14 residues long. The germline CDR1 and CDR2 sequences are SGHRS and YFSETQ. DNA of the CDR3: TGCGCCAGCAGCTCAGGGACTAGCGGGAGAGAGCAGTACTTC. Protein sequence: CASSSGTSGREQYF.

The V and J genes are TRBV5-3 and TRBJ1-1; 7 bases are shared with TRBD1. TRBV5-3 is an ORF; its function is uncertain. The CDR3 length is 18 residues. J lost 5 bases, V lost 4 bases, and 20 bases had no gene match. CDR3 residues: CARSAARGPFVPKTEAFF. The CDR3 bases are TGTGCCAGAAGCGCTGCGAGGGGGCCTTTCGTCCCGAAAACTGAAGCTTTCTTT.

This chain joins TRBV29-1 and TRBJ2-1; 10 bases align to TRBD2. CDR1 and CDR2 from the germline V gene are SQVTM and ANQGSEA. The CDR3 covers 14 residues. V lost 4 bases and J lost 4; bases outside the gene matches: 4. DNA for the CDR3: TGCAGCGTTGGGGGACTAGCGCGATACAATGAGCAGTTCTTC. The encoded protein is CSVGGLARYNEQFF.